This T cell receptor beta chain was recorded in a study of blood T cells in healthy people across ages (dated by TCRdb to between 2015 and 2017). In the study overall: Template switching captured roughly one uniquely barcoded TCR beta cDNA molecule per two T cells in model experiments. Using deep sequencing normalized with unique cDNA molecular identifiers, the study measured how TCR beta repertoire diversity changes with age. Four age groups were formed from the donors: young (average roughly 16 years), middle-aged (around 41), aged (roughly 56) and long-lived (82). To avoid experimental bias, donors of different ages were spread randomly across the sequencing lanes. The study analyzed two additional independent replicas of 1 million unique cDNA reads from the same blood draw for two donors, one aged 18 to 29 and one aged 80 or older. Results the study describes overall, beyond this receptor: Conclusive comparison of naive and antigen-experienced compartments was prevented by the profiling of bulk unsorted PBMCs. Compared with the aged group, the long-lived group had more naive CD4+ T cells, fewer expanded clones and increased TCR diversity, suggesting age selection. Estimates of total diversity based on one million sequenced T cells were considered lower bounds and underestimates. Observed TCR beta diversity correlated strongly with the percentage of naive T cells measured by flow cytometry. As age increased, observed TCR beta diversity per million T cells dropped in a roughly linear way, and a significant reduction was already evident by age about 36. Because the CMV infection status of the donors was unknown, age-related changes in expanded clonotypes may potentially have been confounded.

The roughly 37 donors, aged 6 to 90 years, were systemically healthy Caucasian individuals from Russia. Approximately 10 milliliters of peripheral blood were collected from each donor into EDTA-treated Vacutainer tubes. Ficoll-Paque density-gradient centrifugation was used to isolate PBMCs, with at least 6.5 million per sample. Total RNA, at least 6 micrograms per sample, was extracted from PBMCs with Trizol reagent. Naive CD45RAhigh/CD27high T cell percentages were measured by flow cytometry on a PBMC aliquot from every donor. Inclusive of the bounding cysteine and phenylalanine, the CDR3 is 14 residues long. Here the CDR3 DNA is all that survives: 42 bases in frame from base 1. The library relied on 5' RACE. The reads were generated on an Illumina HiSeq 2500. A second PCR of about 7 to 12 cycles was run with a J-beta primer mix and a sample-barcoded 5' primer. A unique molecular identifier was introduced onto each TCR beta cDNA molecule by a template-switch 5' adaptor carrying 12 random nucleotides. Each sample yielded at least 2.5 million CDR3-containing paired-end reads. The Mint cDNA synthesis kit, primed by a TRBC-specific oligonucleotide, was used to synthesize first-strand cDNA from all RNA. All cDNA was treated with uracil-DNA glycosylase and then went through a first 18-cycle PCR with the universal primers M1SS and BC2_uni_R. In the original analysis: Each sample was normalized by randomly selecting 1 million high-quality reads, each carrying a distinct molecular identifier. Instead of being binned into consensus sequences, reads with shared molecular identifiers were discarded. CDR3 identification, clonotype clustering and error correction used MiTCR with a Q25 quality threshold and the strictest error-elimination algorithm. Lower-bound total TCR beta diversity was estimated with a nonparametric unseen species model using Euler transformation. In-frame beta chains were kept once TCRdb had trimmed the public reads at Q25 with fastp and called clones with MiXCR. CDR3 protein sequences are deduplicated, and each keeps its most common genes and DNA. What appears here as the V and J calls and clone size reflects TCRdb's work, not the paper's. This sample lists about 1.7 million distinct CDR3 sequences; 28% were detected once. The leading ten clones occupy about 8% of the sample.

The table lists this clonotype with a few counts. The antigen it binds to is not known. Base qualities are missing; no much larger clone stands one base away. The V and J genes are TRBV21-1 and TRBJ2-7; TRBD2 is taken as the D call from the table, unchecked against the DNA. The better agreement between TRBJ2-5 and the DNA end casts doubt on the J call. TRBV21-1 is described as a pseudogene. The clonotype originates from a woman aged 25-40 years in good health. The sample consisted of blood. This receptor has the CDR3 CASPAGGLAETQYF. The DNA sequence is TGTGCCAGCCCGGCAGGGGGACTAGCGGAGACCCAGTACTTC.